Listed here are 27 T cell receptor beta chains from one sample, sequenced in a study of T cell responses to AZD1222 COVID-19 vaccine. Clones were read by immunoSEQ multiplex PCR, and TCRdb kept only the in-frame ones, dropping some. The data hold about 130,000 clones, with about 90% observed a single time. The sequenced sample was peripheral blood, obtained 28 days after the second AZD1222 dose. These receptors originate from an adult who received the AZD1222 COVID-19 vaccine.

The J gene is TRBJ2-7, the V gene TRBV21-1; TRBD2, the table's D call, lacks a check against the DNA. TRBV21-1 is a pseudogene. This CDR3 has 21 residues. The DNA for the CDR3 is TGTGCCAGCAGCAAAAAAGGGGGGGAAGCGGGAGATATCCCTGGGTGGCACGAGCAGTACTTC. Residues: CASSKKGGEAGDIPGWHEQYF.

The chain uses TRBV6-5 and TRBJ1-1; TRBD1 might be the D (6 bases). The V gene's germline CDR1 is MNHEY and CDR2 SVGAGI. This CDR3 is built from 16 residues. Trimming removed 2 bases from V and 3 bases from J, with 16 bases in between. The CDR3 sequence is CASSYAHGGPDTEAFF. The CDR3 DNA follows: TGTGCCAGCAGTTACGCCCATGGGGGGCCCGACACTGAAGCTTTCTTT.

The CDR3 bases are TGTGCCAGCAAGACCATACAAGGCGGGACTAATGAAAAACTGTTTTTT. This sequence encodes CASKTIQGGTNEKLFF. This sequence joins TRBV6-6 and TRBJ1-4; no clear D. There are 16 residues in the CDR3. V was pared by 7 bases and J by 2 bases, with 17 bases between. The germline CDR1 and CDR2 sequences are MNHNY and SVGAGI (reference sequence).

The J gene is TRBJ2-4, the V gene TRBV10-1, with TRBD2 identical over 8 bases. The CDR3 runs 15 residues. In germline, CDR1 is WNHNN, CDR2 SYGVQD (reference sequence). V trimming: 5 bases; J trimming: 5 bases; junction bases outside the gene matches: 8. CDR3 residues: CASSSRAGGQNIQYF. CDR3 DNA sequence: TGCGCCAGCAGTTCCAGGGCGGGAGGCCAAAACATTCAGTACTTC.

The table lists this clone with a count of one. The gene calls are TRBV13 and TRBJ2-7, with a tentative D call TRBD1 (5 bases). Trimming removed 0 bases at V and 3 bases at J, with 12 bases between. The CDR3 has 15 residues. CDR1 and CDR2 (germline): PRHDT, FYEKMQ (reference sequence). CDR3 amino acids: CASSLGGRENYEQYF. The CDR3 bases are TGTGCCAGCAGCTTAGGAGGCAGGGAAAACTACGAGCAGTACTTC.

V is TRBV9 and J is TRBJ1-6; 9 nucleotides line up with TRBD1. Losses at the gene ends were 4 bases for V and 6 bases for J; bases not matched to a gene: 5. The germline V gene encodes CDR1 SGDLS and CDR2 YYNGEE. The CDR3 runs to 15 residues. CDR3 nucleotide sequence: TGTGCCAGCAGCTTACAGGGGGCGAGTAATTCACCCCTCCACTTT. Translation: CASSLQGASNSPLHF.

Notes on this clone: The sample carries other DNA sequences with the same CDR3. V and J are TRBV11-2 and TRBJ2-7; 9 nucleotides match TRBD1. J was trimmed by 0 bases and V by 5 bases; bases with no gene match: 5. Germline values: CDR1 SGHAT, CDR2 FQNNGV. The CDR3 runs to 15 residues. Here the CDR3 reads CASSLGTGSSYEQYF. In nucleotides, the CDR3 is TGTGCCAGCAGCCTCGGGACAGGGAGCTCCTACGAGCAGTACTTC.

The rearrangement links TRBV27 to TRBJ2-3, with D hard to call. CDR1 is MNHEY and CDR2 is SMNVEV in the germline V gene (reference sequence). The CDR3 extends over 14 amino acids. V dropped 6 bases and J dropped 4 bases, with 14 bases sitting between them. CDR3 sequence (DNA): TGTGCCAGCAGCCTAGGGTGGGCCGCAGATACGCAGTATTTT. It codes for CASSLGWAADTQYF.

The chain employs TRBV10-3 and TRBJ1-1; D is uncertain. CDR3 size: 13 residues. Germline assignment: CDR1 ENHRY and CDR2 SYGVKD. V was cut by 0 bases and J by 4 bases, with 6 bases left in between. CDR3 amino acids: CAISESDGTEAFF. In nucleotides, the CDR3 is TGTGCCATCAGTGAGTCGGATGGCACTGAAGCTTTCTTT.

The chain carries TRBV19 and TRBJ2-1; D is perhaps TRBD2 (5 bases). V lost 7 bases and J lost 5, with 18 bases in between. The germline gives CDR1 LNHDA, CDR2 SQIVND (reference sequence). The CDR3 spans 15 residues. The CDR3 coding sequence is TGTGCCAGTACTGATTCACCGGAGGCGGACAATGAGCAGTTCTTC. Encoded protein: CASTDSPEADNEQFF.

The chain uses TRBV28 and TRBJ2-7; tentatively, D is TRBD2 (6 bases). CDR3 length: 17 residues. V was shortened by 5 bases and J by 0 bases, with 20 bases between the two germline ends. Per the germline V gene, CDR1 is MDHEN and CDR2 is SYDVKM. In DNA form, the CDR3 reads TGTGCCAGCAGTCGCTTGACCCCACGGGAGAGCTCCTACGAGCAGTACTTC. The encoded protein is CASSRLTPRESSYEQYF.

This CDR3 reads CASSFGQSYEQYF. CDR3 sequence (DNA): TGTGCCAGCAGTTTTGGACAGTCCTACGAGCAGTACTTC. This chain links TRBV12-3 or TRBV12-4 with TRBJ2-7; possible D gene TRBD1, 6 bases. The CDR3 spans 13 residues. V lost 3 bases, J lost 1 base, and 7 bases lay in between.

The CDR3 here is CAWRGTGLSYTF. In DNA, the CDR3 is TGTGCCTGGAGGGGGACAGGGCTTAGCTACACCTTC. This chain connects TRBV30 to TRBJ1-2, with TRBD1 identical over 9 bases. The V gene's germline CDR1 is GTSNPN and CDR2 SVGIG (reference sequence). This CDR3 has 12 amino acids. J lost 9 bases, V lost 3 bases, and 5 bases had no gene match.

This clone was seen more than once but under ten times. The V and J genes are TRBV10-1 and TRBJ2-7, with 7 bases identical to TRBD1. The CDR3 has 15 residues. CDR1 is WNHNN and CDR2 is SYGVQD in the germline V gene (reference sequence). Trimming removed 3 bases from V and 1 base from J; junction bases left unmatched: 6. DNA for the CDR3: TGCGCCAGCAGTGACTATGGGACAGCATCCTACGAGCAGTACTTC. Its translation: CASSDYGTASYEQYF.

The chain links TRBV28 to TRBJ2-2; D gene uncertain. Germline CDR1 is MDHEN and CDR2 is SYDVKM. The CDR3 sequence is 13 residues long. Trimming cost V 2 bases and J 5 bases, with 6 bases left between them. This CDR3 is CASSLPATGELFF. DNA of the CDR3: TGTGCCAGCAGTTTACCCGCTACCGGGGAGCTGTTTTTT.

The chain links TRBV2 to TRBJ1-2; no clear D. The CDR3 extends over 15 amino acids. Germline-derived CDR1 and CDR2 are SNHLY and FYNNEI. V lost 0 bases and J 7 bases, leaving 15 bases between the germline ends. CDR3 protein: CASSEALLYLGGYTF. CDR3 sequence (DNA): TGTGCCAGCAGTGAAGCGCTTTTGTATTTGGGTGGCTACACCTTC. Supplemented by reference TRBV2 and TRBJ1-2, the full variable domain reads EPEVTQTPSHQVTQMGQEVILRCVPISNHLYFYWYRQILGQKVEFLVSFYNNEISEKSEIFDDQFSVERPDGSNFTLKIRSTKLEDSAMYFCASSEALLYLGGYTFGSGTRLTVV.

V gene TRBV19 combines with J gene TRBJ1-2, with 7 bases matching TRBD1. The CDR3 length is 13 residues. Trimming took 8 bases from V and 8 from J; bases not matched to a gene: 11. Germline V gene data show CDR1 as LNHDA and CDR2 as SQIVND (reference sequence). The CDR3 loop is CASGRDRVNGYTF. As DNA, the CDR3 is TGTGCCAGTGGTCGCGACAGGGTTAACGGCTACACCTTC.

This clone was counted once. The chain has TRBV7-3 and TRBJ2-1; 10 bases fit TRBD2. CDR3 length: 16 amino acids. V shed 3 bases and J 9 bases; nucleotides not matched to a gene: 11. Germline V gene lookup returns CDR1 SGHTA and CDR2 FQGTGA. CDR3 DNA sequence: TGTGCCAGCAGCTTCACTAGGCCTAGCGGGAGCACTGAGCAGTTCTTC. This encodes CASSFTRPSGSTEQFF.

This chain joins TRBV19 and TRBJ1-3; unclear D gene. This CDR3 contains 14 residues. V was cut by 3 bases and J by 2 bases, with 8 bases left in between. CDR1 is LNHDA and CDR2 is SQIVND in the germline V gene (reference sequence). Here the CDR3 DNA reads TGTGCCAGTAGTATCGGGAGAACTGGAAACACCATATATTTT. Translating gives CASSIGRTGNTIYF.

This clone occurred once. V and J are TRBV9 and TRBJ2-1; the D is unclear. The CDR3 runs 14 residues. The V end lost 0 bases, the J end lost 5 bases, and 9 bases lay between the germline ends. Germline V lookup: CDR1 SGDLS, CDR2 YYNGEE. The CDR3 here is CASSVAYNNNEQFF. The CDR3 DNA follows: TGTGCCAGCAGCGTAGCCTATAACAACAATGAGCAGTTCTTC.

The V and J genes are TRBV7-9 and TRBJ1-3; TRBD1 matches 7 bases. Unmatched junction bases numbered 3, after V lost 1 base and J lost 0 bases. The CDR3 consists of 16 residues. Germline V gene sequence: CDR1 SEHNR, CDR2 FQNEAQ (reference sequence). The CDR3 loop is CASSLGGQISGNTIYF. CDR3 bases: TGTGCCAGCAGCTTAGGGGGACAGATCTCTGGAAACACCATATATTTT.

The chain is built from TRBV2 and TRBJ1-2; TRBD1 might be the D (6 bases). Trimming left V 6 bases short and J 4 bases short, with 12 bases between. Germline-derived CDR1 and CDR2 are SNHLY and FYNNEI. The CDR3 has 13 amino acids. The CDR3 sequence is CASSATGSYGYTF. In DNA form, the CDR3 reads TGTGCCAGCAGCGCGACAGGTAGCTATGGCTACACCTTC.

The V gene is TRBV19, the J gene TRBJ1-1; no clear D. The CDR3 extends over 14 amino acids. Trimming left V 4 bases short and J 0 bases short, with 9 bases between. Looked up from germline, CDR1 is LNHDA and CDR2 is SQIVND (reference sequence). This chain's CDR3 is CASSRFGMNTEAFF. The CDR3 DNA sequence: TGTGCCAGTAGTAGATTCGGGATGAACACTGAAGCTTTCTTT.

J is TRBJ2-5 and V is TRBV6-1; no reliable D call. Germline lookup yields CDR1 MNHNS and CDR2 SASEGT. V was pared by 0 bases and J by 1 base, with 12 bases between. This CDR3 has 16 amino acids. The CDR3 nucleotides are TGTGCCAGCAGTGAAGCTGGTCGGAACTTCCAAGAGACCCAGTACTTC. Protein product: CASSEAGRNFQETQYF.

The chain uses TRBV19 and TRBJ1-5; a weak D match, TRBD1 (6 bases). Germline-derived CDR1 and CDR2 are LNHDA and SQIVND (reference sequence). V lost 6 bases to trimming and J lost 1 base, with 13 bases between them. This CDR3 is built from 15 residues. This CDR3 reads CASSHPGASNQPQHF. The CDR3 bases are TGTGCCAGTAGCCATCCAGGGGCCAGCAATCAGCCCCAGCATTTT.

The rearrangement links TRBV7-3 to TRBJ1-2, with 8 positions matching TRBD1. V trimming: 4 bases; J trimming: 8 bases; junction bases outside the gene matches: 12. The CDR3 contains 15 residues. Germline V gene lookup returns CDR1 SGHTA and CDR2 FQGTGA. The CDR3 nucleotides read TGTGCCAGCAGCTCGGGACAGGCCTATAGATCCGGCTACACCTTC. It is translated as CASSSGQAYRSGYTF.

The CDR3 nucleotides read TGTGCCAGTAGTACGGCTCTAGGACGGCCTAATCAGCCCCAGCATTTT. It is translated as CASSTALGRPNQPQHF. V is TRBV19 and J is TRBJ1-5; unclear D gene. The CDR3 consists of 16 residues. Germline CDR1 is LNHDA and CDR2 is SQIVND (reference sequence). Trimming took 4 bases from V and 4 from J, leaving 17 bases between them.